This TCR beta chain came from a study of spatial heterogeneity in lung cancer. Study-wide points: Resection saw ubiquitous expanded tumor TCRs appear in blood more than follow-up did.

Indicated time point: sample taken at primary tumor resection. Notes on this clonotype: Its matching antigen is unknown.

TCRdb processed the 5' RACE reads anew with MiXCR; each CDR3 protein has one entry. The sample lists roughly 10,000 distinct CDR3 sequences, approximately 5.8% seen once, with approximately 30% in the top ten. The CDR3 has 13 amino acids. Trimming left V 5 bases short and J 5 bases short, with 16 bases between. The germline V gene has CDR1 DFQATT and CDR2 SNEGSKA (reference sequence). Here the sequenced sample was PBMCs, taken at surgery. This clonotype was obtained from a male donor with early-stage non-small cell lung cancer. The V call is TRBV20-1, the J call TRBJ2-7, with D tentatively TRBD1 (5 bases). This CDR3 is CSAHYRNSDEQYF. DNA for the CDR3: TGCAGTGCTCATTACAGGAACTCGGACGAGCAGTACTTC.